Presented here are 25 T cell receptor beta chains from one specimen sequenced in a study of T-cell memory formation after mild COVID-19. TCRdb re-called the 5' RACE reads through MiXCR, storing one row per CDR3 protein. The sample lists 84,000 or so distinct CDR3 sequences; 11% to 15% were seen once. Sample: PBMCs or a T cell subset sorted from them (not recorded which). The receptors derive from an adult woman who had mild COVID-19 (a few samples of this study predate the infection). Cell type and time point are not known.

This clonotype was seen at least ten times. V is TRBV6-5 and J is TRBJ2-7, with D perhaps TRBD1 or TRBD2 (5 bases each). CDR1 is MNHEY, CDR2 SVGAGI, per germline. Trimming removed 0 bases at V and 0 bases at J, with 9 bases between. The CDR3 totals 15 residues. This CDR3 is CASSYSAGTSYEQYF. The CDR3 DNA follows: TGTGCCAGCAGTTACTCGGCCGGGACCTCCTACGAGCAGTACTTC.

This clonotype has just a few counts. The chain links TRBV4-3 to TRBJ1-1; D not certain. Trimming stripped 4 bases from V and 2 bases from J, with 11 bases between. Germline CDR1 is LGHNA and CDR2 is YSLEER. This CDR3 comprises 14 residues. CDR3 sequence reads: CASSLTGINTEAFF. CDR3 nucleotide sequence: TGCGCCAGCAGCCTAACGGGGATTAACACTGAAGCTTTCTTT.

J is TRBJ2-1 and V is TRBV5-1, with D perhaps matching TRBD1 (7 bases). The CDR3 is 15 amino acids. The germline CDR1 and CDR2 sequences are SGHRS and YFSETQ. The V end was cut by 1 base, the J end by 10 bases, with 18 bases between. CDR3 DNA: TGCGCCAGCAGCTTGAGCGCGGGACCACAGGGGGAGCAGTTCTTC. It codes for CASSLSAGPQGEQFF.

This clonotype was seen a few times. The chain links TRBV25-1 to TRBJ2-7; 10 positions match TRBD2. V lost 3 bases and J lost 5; bases outside the gene matches: 4. CDR1 is MGHDK and CDR2 is SYGVNS in the germline V gene. The CDR3 is 14 residues long. The CDR3: CASSDLAGEDEQYF. CDR3 in DNA: TGTGCCAGCAGTGACCTAGCGGGAGAGGACGAGCAGTACTTC.

V gene TRBV21-1 combines with J gene TRBJ1-2. TRBV21-1 is marked as a pseudogene. The CDR3 has 16 residues. CDR3 coding DNA: TGTGCCAGCAGCAAAGGATGGAGGGTGACTAACTATGGCTACACCTTC. It is translated as CASSKGWRVTNYGYTF.

This rearrangement joins TRBV12-3 or TRBV12-4 to TRBJ1-2; 10 bases agree with TRBD1. The CDR3 loop spans 14 amino acids. The trim removed 9 bases at V and 8 bases at J, leaving 12 bases unmatched. The CDR3 DNA reads as TGTGCCAGTACTCCGCCCCGGGACAGGGGCGGCTACACCTTC. Its protein is CASTPPRDRGGYTF.

The gene calls are TRBV27 and TRBJ2-7; no clear D. The CDR3 has 13 amino acids. Trimming removed 2 bases at V and 9 bases at J, with 14 bases between. Germline V CDR1 and CDR2: MNHEY, SMNVEV (reference sequence). Here the CDR3 reads CASSLTAYERQYF. The DNA of the CDR3 is TGTGCCAGCAGTTTAACGGCCTACGAGCGGCAGTACTTC.

This chain joins TRBV25-1 and TRBJ1-2; the D is unclear. Trimming shortened V by 2 bases and J by 4 bases, and 8 bases separated the two germline ends. The CDR3 is 13 amino acids. CDR1 is MGHDK and CDR2 is SYGVNS in the germline V gene. CDR3 sequence: CASSEHGSYGYTF. The CDR3 bases are TGTGCCAGCAGTGAACACGGTTCCTATGGCTACACCTTC.

This clonotype was seen only a few times. The rearrangement joins TRBV29-1 to TRBJ1-1; D is unclear. The V gene's germline CDR1 is SQVTM and CDR2 ANQGSEA. The ends were cut back, 5 bases at V and 2 bases at J, with 9 bases in the middle. The CDR3 extends over 12 amino acids. CDR3 protein: CSVLETNTEAFF. The CDR3 DNA reads TGCAGCGTTCTGGAAACAAACACTGAAGCTTTCTTT.

The chain uses TRBV29-1 and TRBJ1-1; D is ambiguous. CDR3 length: 11 amino acids. Trimming took off 0 bases at V and 11 bases at J, with 10 bases between the two ends. Germline lookup yields CDR1 SQVTM and CDR2 ANQGSEA. The chain's CDR3 is CSVEDLMGAFF. The CDR3 DNA sequence: TGCAGCGTTGAAGATTTAATGGGGGCTTTCTTT. Looking up the rest from reference TRBV29-1 and TRBJ1-1 gives the full variable domain: SAVISQKPSRDICQRGTSLTIQCQVDSQVTMMFWYRQQPGQSLTLIATANQGSEATYESGFVIDKFPISRPNLTFSTLTVSNMSPEDSSIYLCSVEDLMGAFFGQGTRLTVV.

The V and J genes are TRBV7-9 and TRBJ2-7; D could derive from TRBD1 or TRBD2 (5 bases each). Trimming left V 5 bases short and J 4 bases short, with 12 bases between. Germline lookup yields CDR1 SEHNR and CDR2 FQNEAQ (reference sequence). The CDR3 totals 13 residues. The CDR3 loop is CASSPVWGYEQYF. Here the CDR3 DNA reads TGTGCCAGCAGCCCAGTGTGGGGGTACGAGCAGTACTTC.

The gene calls are TRBV7-9 and TRBJ2-1, with D possibly matching TRBD2 (6 bases). CDR1 is SEHNR, CDR2 FQNEAQ, per germline (reference sequence). Trimming removed 9 bases at V and 8 bases at J, with 17 bases between. The CDR3 has 13 residues. In nucleotides, the CDR3 is TGTGCCAGTCCCCCAACGGGGGAGGATGAGCAGTTCTTC. This codes for CASPPTGEDEQFF.

This clonotype showed up just a few times. The chain is built from TRBV29-1 and TRBJ1-2; D is possibly TRBD1 (6 bases). The V and J ends lost 6 bases and 8 bases respectively, with 22 bases between them. The germline gives CDR1 SQVTM, CDR2 ANQGSEA. CDR3 length equals 14 residues. The CDR3 DNA reads as TGCAGCGTCCACCCCACTCATCAGCAGGGGGGCTACACCTTC. Protein sequence: CSVHPTHQQGGYTF.

The chain couples TRBV5-6 to TRBJ1-5, with D perhaps matching TRBD1 (5 bases). V was cut by 5 bases and J by 4 bases, with 10 bases left in between. Per the germline V gene, CDR1 is SGHDT and CDR2 is YYEEEE. There are 13 residues in the CDR3. CDR3 nucleotide sequence: TGTGCCAGCAGTCCGGGGGGGAATCAGCCCCAGCATTTT. It encodes CASSPGGNQPQHF.

This chain connects TRBV7-8 to TRBJ1-5, with TRBD1 matching 8 bases. The germline V gene encodes CDR1 SGHVS and CDR2 FQNEAQ. This CDR3 is 15 amino acids long. V lost 5 bases to trimming and J lost 0 bases; unmatched junction nucleotides: 3. CDR3 sequence reads: CASSTTGDSNQPQHF. The CDR3 DNA follows: TGTGCCAGCAGCACGACAGGGGATAGCAATCAGCCCCAGCATTTT.

The V gene is TRBV12-3 or TRBV12-4, the J gene TRBJ2-5; either TRBD1 or TRBD2 may fit D (6 bases each). CDR3 length equals 11 residues. Trimming stripped 9 bases from V and 7 bases from J, with 12 bases between. CDR3 in DNA: TGTGCCAGTCAAGGAGGGGGGACCCAGTACTTC. Protein: CASQGGGTQYF.

V usage is TRBV29-1 and J usage is TRBJ2-3; a weak D match, TRBD2 (5 bases). Looked up from germline, CDR1 is SQVTM and CDR2 is ANQGSEA. V was cut by 5 bases and J by 3 bases, with 12 bases left in between. The CDR3 consists of 13 residues. The CDR3 loop reads CSVRGGGTDTQYF. The CDR3 bases are TGCAGCGTTCGAGGAGGTGGTACAGATACGCAGTATTTT.

This clonotype was found many times. The chain employs TRBV20-1 and TRBJ2-1, with D possibly TRBD2 on 6 matching bases. V lost 6 bases and J 4 bases, leaving 13 bases between the germline ends. The germline CDR1 and CDR2 sequences are DFQATT and SNEGSKA (reference sequence). CDR3 length: 13 residues. For the CDR3, the DNA is TGCAGTGCCCCCCCCGGAGGGTACAATGAGCAGTTCTTC. Translation gives CSAPPGGYNEQFF.

This sequence joins TRBV6-6 and TRBJ2-7; TRBD1 agrees at 10 bases. CDR1 is MNHNY and CDR2 is SVGAGI in the germline V gene (reference sequence). CDR3 length: 16 amino acids. V trimming: 3 bases; J trimming: 5 bases; junction bases outside the gene matches: 10. CDR3 DNA: TGTGCCAGCAGTTATGTACCGGGACAGGGGTTCCACGAGCAGTACTTC. This translates into CASSYVPGQGFHEQYF.

There are many counts of this clonotype. The chain has TRBV6-5 and TRBJ1-3, with a possible D match to TRBD1 (5 bases). The CDR3 contains 16 residues. Germline lookup yields CDR1 MNHEY and CDR2 SVGAGI. V was trimmed by 5 bases and J by 0 bases, leaving 14 bases between them. CDR3 DNA sequence: TGTGCCAGCAGTCGGGACCCACTGTACTCTGGAAACACCATATATTTT. Protein: CASSRDPLYSGNTIYF.

This clonotype showed up just a few times. The chain couples TRBV11-2 to TRBJ2-3, with a possible D match to TRBD2 (6 bases). CDR3 length: 14 amino acids. Trimming pared 3 bases from V and 5 bases from J, leaving 12 bases between. Germline lookup yields CDR1 SGHAT and CDR2 FQNNGV. The CDR3 loop reads CASSFPGVGDTQYF. CDR3 DNA: TGTGCCAGCAGCTTCCCGGGAGTGGGAGATACGCAGTATTTT. Drawing the rest from reference TRBV11-2 and TRBJ2-3, the complete variable domain is EAGVAQSPRYKIIEKRQSVAFWCNPISGHATLYWYQQILGQGPKLLIQFQNNGVVDDSQLPKDRFSAERLKGVDSTLKIQPAKLEDSAVYLCASSFPGVGDTQYFGPGTRLTVL.

The table lists this clonotype with a few counts. In DNA form, the CDR3 reads TGTGCCAGCAGTGGCAGGACTAGCACAGATACGCAGTATTTT. Encoded protein: CASSGRTSTDTQYF. The rearrangement joins TRBV6-2 or TRBV6-3 to TRBJ2-3; perhaps TRBD2 as D (5 bases). Trimming cost V 5 bases and J 0 bases, with 9 bases left between them. Germline CDR1 is MNHEY and CDR2 is SVGEGT. The CDR3 is made up of 14 amino acids.

This clonotype was picked up a small number of times. This chain links TRBV5-1 with TRBJ2-7; tentatively, D is TRBD1 or TRBD2 (5 bases each). The CDR3 spans 13 residues. Germline assignment: CDR1 SGHRS and CDR2 YFSETQ. Trimming cost V 4 bases and J 2 bases, with 10 bases left between them. CDR3 sequence (DNA): TGCGCCAGCAGCCAGGGACCAACCTACGAGCAGTACTTC. The encoded protein is CASSQGPTYEQYF. Combining the CDR3 with reference TRBV5-1 and TRBJ2-7 gives the whole variable domain KAGVTQTPRYLIKTRGQQVTLSCSPISGHRSVSWYQQTPGQGLQFLFEYFSETQRNKGNFPGRFSGRQFSNSRSEMNVSTLELGDSALYLCASSQGPTYEQYFGPGTRLTVT.

The J gene is TRBJ2-2, the V gene TRBV9; weak D call: TRBD2 (5 bases). Trimming stripped 2 bases from V and 0 bases from J, with 17 bases between. This CDR3 has 18 residues. In germline, CDR1 is SGDLS, CDR2 YYNGEE. In DNA, the CDR3 is TGTGCCAGCAGCGTTAGAGGGTATGGCGCAGCGAACACCGGGGAGCTGTTTTTT. Its protein is CASSVRGYGAANTGELFF.

This clonotype was found a few times. V is TRBV4-3 and J is TRBJ2-2; D unclear. The CDR3 has 14 residues. Germline V gene data show CDR1 as LGHNA and CDR2 as YSLEER. V was shortened by 4 bases and J by 3 bases, with 9 bases between the two germline ends. In DNA, the CDR3 is TGCGCCAGCAGCCCTGATCGGGACACCGGGGAGCTGTTTTTT. Amino acids: CASSPDRDTGELFF.